The 9 T cell receptor beta chains in this list originate from one sample, sequenced in a study of T-cell reconstitution after alpha-beta-depleted transplantation in children. Unique molecular identifiers were incorporated when the TCRbeta library was constructed. TCRdb analysed the PCR reads with MiXCR anew, one entry per CDR3 protein. The sample includes roughly 120,000 distinct CDR3 sequences, 20% to 25% of them seen just once. The material was PBMCs, mostly from graft donor cells, obtained 180 days after TCRalphabeta/CD19-depleted stem cell transplant. All receptors come from a male patient aged 2 to 10 who had a stem cell transplant for chronic granulomatous disease, so the T cells may come from the graft donor.

This chain links TRBV3-1 with TRBJ1-5, with 7 bases matching TRBD1. Germline loops: CDR1 LGHDT, CDR2 YNNKEL (reference sequence). Trimming took 6 bases from V and 6 from J; bases not matched to a gene: 11. The CDR3 length is 15 residues. CDR3 sequence reads: CASSPGQVSVQPQHF. CDR3 sequence (DNA): TGTGCCAGCAGTCCCGGACAGGTTTCGGTTCAGCCCCAGCATTTT.

This clonotype was found a few times. The chain uses TRBV5-1 and TRBJ2-7, with 7 bases that match TRBD1. V lost 5 bases and J lost 3; bases outside the gene matches: 11. This CDR3 comprises 15 residues. The germline V gene encodes CDR1 SGHRS and CDR2 YFSETQ. CDR3 residues: CASSPRQGVIYEQYF. The CDR3 DNA reads as TGCGCCAGCAGTCCACGACAGGGTGTGATCTACGAGCAGTACTTC.

The chain uses TRBV5-6 and TRBJ1-2; TRBD1 matches 11 bases. V was clipped by 0 bases and J by 6 bases; unmatched bases: 4. The CDR3 contains 15 residues. Germline CDR1 reads SGHDT; CDR2 reads YYEEEE. CDR3 region: CASSLVDRGLDGYTF. The CDR3 DNA is TGTGCCAGCAGCTTGGTGGACAGGGGGCTGGATGGCTACACCTTC. The whole variable domain, remainder taken from reference TRBV5-6 and TRBJ1-2, is DAGVTQSPTHLIKTRGQQVTLRCSPKSGHDTVSWYQQALGQGPQFIFQYYEEEERQRGNFPDRFSGHQFPNYSSELNVNALLLGDSALYLCASSLVDRGLDGYTFGSGTRLTVV.

This clonotype appeared a few times. This chain links TRBV3-1 with TRBJ2-7, with 8 bases aligning to TRBD2. J was trimmed by 5 bases and V by 7 bases; bases with no gene match: 19. The CDR3 consists of 17 residues. Looked up from germline, CDR1 is LGHDT and CDR2 is YNNKEL (reference sequence). CDR3 nucleotides: TGTGCCAGCACCAAAACCCCCCAAAGCGGGAGAAGGAACGAGCAGTACTTC. Its protein is CASTKTPQSGRRNEQYF.

This chain uses TRBV20-1 with TRBJ1-2, with D unclear. With 0 bases removed from V and 5 bases from J, the gap between germline ends came to 10 bases. This CDR3 is 13 amino acids long. Germline V gives CDR1 DFQATT, CDR2 SNEGSKA (reference sequence). CDR3 DNA sequence: TGCAGTGCTAGAGAAGGAAGGCGGTATGGCTACACCTTC. Its translation is CSAREGRRYGYTF.

CDR3 loop: CASSLEMGQVTYEQYF. The CDR3 bases are TGTGCCAGCAGTTTAGAAATGGGACAGGTAACTTACGAGCAGTACTTC. The chain recombines TRBV12-3 or TRBV12-4 with TRBJ2-7; 8 nucleotides align to TRBD1. The V and J ends lost 1 base and 4 bases, in that order; junction bases with no gene match: 9. This CDR3 has 16 amino acids.

This clonotype occurred many times. The chain employs TRBV29-1 and TRBJ1-1, with D perhaps matching TRBD1 (6 bases). This CDR3 has 15 residues. Germline V lookup: CDR1 SQVTM, CDR2 ANQGSEA. V was pared by 4 bases and J by 2 bases, with 17 bases between. This CDR3 is CSVVLQGRKNTEAFF. The DNA of the CDR3 is TGCAGCGTTGTTTTGCAGGGGCGTAAAAACACTGAAGCTTTCTTT.

This clonotype has more than one count but fewer than ten. V usage is TRBV15 and J usage is TRBJ1-1; D not resolved. Germline CDR1 reads LNHNV; CDR2 reads YYDKDF (reference sequence). This CDR3 comprises 14 residues. V lost 0 bases, J lost 12 bases, and 17 bases lay in between. CDR3 region: CATSRDSAGFVPFF. The DNA for the CDR3 is TGTGCCACCAGCAGAGATTCGGCGGGGTTCGTTCCTTTCTTT.

The chain links TRBV20-1 to TRBJ2-7; D is possibly TRBD1 or TRBD2 (6 bases each). Germline V gene data show CDR1 as DFQATT and CDR2 as SNEGSKA (reference sequence). This CDR3 comprises 14 residues. Trimming took 0 bases from V and 5 from J, leaving 14 bases between them. The CDR3 coding sequence is TGCAGTGCTAGAGATCGGTACAGGGAGGACGAGCAGTACTTC. It encodes CSARDRYREDEQYF.